Here is one T cell receptor beta chain with its context. This clonotype was seen more than once but under ten times. Its antigen is currently not known. Nothing much larger sits one base from this clone, and base qualities are not available. Library construction relied on 5' RACE. The run used a NextSeq 500. To correct for sequencing error and PCR bias, the TCR library protocol tagged individual cDNA molecules with unique molecular identifiers. Both TCR alpha and beta chains were sequenced, and tight co-correlation was observed between alpha and beta sequence abundances in each sample. On the authors' methods: V gene, J gene and CDR3 annotation of TCR sequences was performed with Decombinator V4. Expanded TCRs were defined as changing significantly between any two time points under a Poisson model with p below 0.0001. TCR abundances were normalised to the total number of TCRs sequenced per sample and expressed as counts per million. TRAV1-2 paired with TRAJ12, TRAJ20 or TRAJ33 defined MAIT TCRs, while TRAV10 paired with TRAJ18 defined iNKT TCRs. VDJdb, accessed 1 November 2021, was searched for CMV, EBV and SARS-CoV-2 annotated TCRs, excluding TCRs annotated for multiple antigens. TCRdb reran the public reads through fastp at Q25 and MiXCR, keeping productive beta chains. One record per CDR3 amino acid sequence lists the most common genes and DNA. V and J calls and clone size were set by TCRdb, not the authors. Counted in this sample were some 71,000 distinct CDR3 sequences; roughly an eighth of them appeared once. Around an eighth of the sample comes from the top ten.

This sample was taken from a study of early T cells in non-severe SARS-CoV-2 infection (dated by TCRdb to 2020 to 2023). For the study in its entirety: Bulk RNA from unsorted whole blood was used for TCR sequencing, so alpha and beta chains could not be paired.

Deletion took 4 bases off V and 4 bases off J, with a span of 19 bases between the germline ends. The germline V gene sets CDR1 to SGDLS and CDR2 to YYNGEE. Including the terminal cysteine and phenylalanine, the CDR3 comprises 16 residues. The read is trimmed to its CDR3 DNA, 48 bases read in frame from base 1. The paper as a whole reports these results and caveats: VDJdb matching was skewed toward anti-spike CD8 responses and likely underestimated virus-specific expansions, missing private and CD4 specificities.

This was a case-control study nested in a cohort of healthcare workers in London, UK, who had nasopharyngeal swab PCR tests and blood samples taken every week. Healthcare workers were enrolled in the week of the UK lockdown, from 23 to 31 March 2020, and were followed every week for up to 16 weeks. The chain is made from TRBV9 and TRBJ2-3, with the D call perhaps TRBD1 or TRBD2, each one matching 7 bases. Sequenced: whole blood. The receptor comes from an adult who was a healthcare worker with PCR-confirmed SARS-CoV-2 infection or an uninfected control (not recorded which). The base sequence is TGTGCCAGCAGCAATCCAGGGGGGGCCCTTGCAGATACGCAGTATTTT. This is translated as CASSNPGGALADTQYF.